This TCR beta chain originates from a study of blood T cell repertoires in COVID-19. Germline lookup yields CDR1 WSHSY and CDR2 SAAADI. V was cut by 7 bases and J by 7 bases, with 13 bases left in between. This CDR3 comprises 12 residues. Only in-frame clones appear in the TCRdb table, and some are missing; sequencing was by immunoSEQ multiplex PCR. The data hold 85,000 to 120,000 clones, with 65% to 75% observed a single time. Material for sequencing was peripheral blood. J is TRBJ2-5 and V is TRBV10-2; TRBD2 is a possible D gene (5 bases). The clonotype originates from a human donor with acute or convalescent COVID-19. The donor label of this sample is uncertain. As DNA, the CDR3 is TGCGCCAGCAAGGGCCAAGCGGTGACCCAGTACTTC. Translation gives CASKGQAVTQYF.